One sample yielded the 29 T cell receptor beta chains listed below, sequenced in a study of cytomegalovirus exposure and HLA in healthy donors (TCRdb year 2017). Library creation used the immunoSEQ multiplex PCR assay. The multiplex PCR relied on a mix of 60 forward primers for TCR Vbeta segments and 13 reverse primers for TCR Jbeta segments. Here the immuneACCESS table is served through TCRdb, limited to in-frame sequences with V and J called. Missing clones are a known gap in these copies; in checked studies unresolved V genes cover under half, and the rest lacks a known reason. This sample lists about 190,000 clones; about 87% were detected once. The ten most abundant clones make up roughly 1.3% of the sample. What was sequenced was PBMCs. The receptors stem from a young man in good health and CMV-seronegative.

Here the CDR3 DNA reads TGCGCCAGCAGCTTGGCCCTCGGCGGTGAATACAATGAGCAGTTCTTC. Its translation is CASSLALGGEYNEQFF. The chain joins TRBV5-1 to TRBJ2-1; no firm D call. V lost 0 bases, J lost 4 bases, and 14 bases lay in between. The V gene's germline CDR1 is SGHRS and CDR2 YFSETQ. This CDR3 is built from 16 residues.

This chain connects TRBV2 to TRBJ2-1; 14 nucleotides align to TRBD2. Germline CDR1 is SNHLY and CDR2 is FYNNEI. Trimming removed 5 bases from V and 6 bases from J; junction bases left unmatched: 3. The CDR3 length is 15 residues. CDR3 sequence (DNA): TGTGCCAGCAGTCCCGGGACTAGCGGGAGCAATGAGCAGTTCTTC. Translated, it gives CASSPGTSGSNEQFF.

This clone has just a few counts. The CDR3 here is CARPIQGAGNEQFF. The CDR3 coding sequence is TGTGCCAGACCTATACAGGGGGCCGGCAATGAGCAGTTCTTC. The rearrangement joins TRBV21-1 to TRBJ2-1; the listed D gene, TRBD1, was not tested against the DNA. TRBV21-1 is designated a pseudogene. The CDR3 has 14 residues.

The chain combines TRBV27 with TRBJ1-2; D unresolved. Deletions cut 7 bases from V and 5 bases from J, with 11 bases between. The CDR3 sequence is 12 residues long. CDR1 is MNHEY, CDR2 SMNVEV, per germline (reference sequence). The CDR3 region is CASIHIIYGYTF. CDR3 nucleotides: TGTGCCAGCATACATATCATATATGGCTACACCTTC.

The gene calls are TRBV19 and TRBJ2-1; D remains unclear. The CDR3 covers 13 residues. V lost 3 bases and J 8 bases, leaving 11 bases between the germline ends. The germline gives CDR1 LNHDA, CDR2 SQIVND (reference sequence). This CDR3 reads CASSISSLDEQFF. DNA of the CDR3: TGTGCCAGTAGTATTAGTAGCTTGGATGAGCAGTTCTTC.

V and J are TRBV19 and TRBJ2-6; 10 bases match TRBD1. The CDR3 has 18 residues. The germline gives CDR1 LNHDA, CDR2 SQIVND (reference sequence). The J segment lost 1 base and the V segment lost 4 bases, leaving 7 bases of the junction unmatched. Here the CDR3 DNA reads TGTGCCAGTAGTAACCGGGACAGGGGATTATCTGGGGCCAACGTCCTGACTTTC. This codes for CASSNRDRGLSGANVLTF.

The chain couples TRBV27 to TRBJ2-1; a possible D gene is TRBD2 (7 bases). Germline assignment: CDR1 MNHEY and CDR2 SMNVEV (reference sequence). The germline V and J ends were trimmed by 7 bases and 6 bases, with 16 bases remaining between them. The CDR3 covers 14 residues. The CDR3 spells CASTDGGPGNEQFF. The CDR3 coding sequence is TGTGCCAGCACCGACGGGGGGCCGGGCAATGAGCAGTTCTTC.

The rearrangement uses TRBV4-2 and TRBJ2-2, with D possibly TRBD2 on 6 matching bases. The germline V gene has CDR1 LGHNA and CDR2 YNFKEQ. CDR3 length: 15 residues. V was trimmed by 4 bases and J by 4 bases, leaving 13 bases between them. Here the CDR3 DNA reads TGTGCCAGCAGCCGCGAGCGGGTAGCCACCGGGGAGCTGTTTTTT. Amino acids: CASSRERVATGELFF.

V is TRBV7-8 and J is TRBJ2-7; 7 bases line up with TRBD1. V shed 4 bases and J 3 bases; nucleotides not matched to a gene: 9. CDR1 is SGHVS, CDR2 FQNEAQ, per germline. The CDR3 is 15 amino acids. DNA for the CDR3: TGTGCCAGCAGCTCCTATTCTACAGGGGACTACGAGCAGTACTTC. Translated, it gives CASSSYSTGDYEQYF.

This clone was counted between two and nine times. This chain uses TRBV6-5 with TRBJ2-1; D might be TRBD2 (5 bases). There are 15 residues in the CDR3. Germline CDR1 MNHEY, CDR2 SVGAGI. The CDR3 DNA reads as TGTGTCGAGGCCTTACGATGGAGGTTAAACAATGAGCAGTTCTTC. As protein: CVEALRWRLNNEQFF.

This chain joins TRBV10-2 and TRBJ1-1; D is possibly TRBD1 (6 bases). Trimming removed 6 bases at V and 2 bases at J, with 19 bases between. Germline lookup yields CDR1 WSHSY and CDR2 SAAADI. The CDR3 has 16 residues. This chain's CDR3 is CASRGGGVPQNTEAFF. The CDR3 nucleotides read TGCGCCAGCAGAGGGGGGGGCGTACCCCAAAACACTGAAGCTTTCTTT.

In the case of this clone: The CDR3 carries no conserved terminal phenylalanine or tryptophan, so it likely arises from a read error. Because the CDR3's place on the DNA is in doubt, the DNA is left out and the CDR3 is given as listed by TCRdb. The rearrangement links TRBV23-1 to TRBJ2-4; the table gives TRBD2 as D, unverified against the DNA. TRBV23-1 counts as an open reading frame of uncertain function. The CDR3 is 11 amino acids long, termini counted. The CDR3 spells CASSPRSGGGC.

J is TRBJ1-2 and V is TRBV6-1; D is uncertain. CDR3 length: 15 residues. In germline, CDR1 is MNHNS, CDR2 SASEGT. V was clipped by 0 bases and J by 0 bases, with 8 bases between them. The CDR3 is CASSEAAVSNYGYTF. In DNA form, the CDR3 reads TGTGCCAGCAGTGAAGCGGCAGTATCTAACTATGGCTACACCTTC.

As DNA, the CDR3 is TGCGCCAGCAGCCAGGGGGACAGGGGGCGGCTCACCCTCCACTTT. Protein sequence: CASSQGDRGRLTLHF. V gene TRBV4-1 combines with J gene TRBJ1-6; 12 bases are shared with TRBD1. Germline CDR1 is MGHRA and CDR2 is YSYEKL. This CDR3 spans 15 amino acids. The trim removed 3 bases at V and 14 bases at J, leaving 8 bases unmatched.

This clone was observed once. CDR3 DNA sequence: TGTGCCAGCAGCCTAACCCATCGTTCGGGCGAGCAGTACTTC. It yields the protein CASSLTHRSGEQYF. The rearrangement joins TRBV7-9 to TRBJ2-7; D is uncertain. Germline assignment: CDR1 SEHNR and CDR2 FQNEAQ (reference sequence). The V gene lost 5 bases and the J gene lost 6 bases, with 17 bases spanning the gap. The CDR3 consists of 14 residues.

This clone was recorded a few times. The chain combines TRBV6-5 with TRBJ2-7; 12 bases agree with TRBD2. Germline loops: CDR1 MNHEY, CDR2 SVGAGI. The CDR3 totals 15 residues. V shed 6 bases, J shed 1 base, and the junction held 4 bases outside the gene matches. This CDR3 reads CASSGLAGSSYEQYF. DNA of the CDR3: TGTGCCAGCAGCGGACTAGCGGGGAGTTCCTACGAGCAGTACTTC.

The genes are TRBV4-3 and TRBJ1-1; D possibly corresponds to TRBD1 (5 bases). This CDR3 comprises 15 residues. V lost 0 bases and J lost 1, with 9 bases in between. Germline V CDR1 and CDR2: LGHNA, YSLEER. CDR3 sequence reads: CASSQDRGGNTEAFF. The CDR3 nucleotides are TGCGCCAGCAGCCAAGATCGGGGGGGGAACACTGAAGCTTTCTTT.

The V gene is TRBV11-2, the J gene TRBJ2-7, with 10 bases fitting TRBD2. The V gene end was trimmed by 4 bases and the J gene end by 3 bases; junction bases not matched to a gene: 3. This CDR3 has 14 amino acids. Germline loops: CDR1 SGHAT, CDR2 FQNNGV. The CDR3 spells CASSSWTSGYEQYF. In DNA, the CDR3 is TGTGCCAGCAGCTCTTGGACTAGCGGCTACGAGCAGTACTTC.

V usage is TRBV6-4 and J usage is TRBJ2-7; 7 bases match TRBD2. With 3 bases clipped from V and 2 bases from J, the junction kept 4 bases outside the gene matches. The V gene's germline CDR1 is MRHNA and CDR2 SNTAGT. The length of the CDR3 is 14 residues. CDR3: CASSEGGSTYEQYF. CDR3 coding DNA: TGTGCCAGCAGTGAAGGCGGGAGTACCTACGAGCAGTACTTC.

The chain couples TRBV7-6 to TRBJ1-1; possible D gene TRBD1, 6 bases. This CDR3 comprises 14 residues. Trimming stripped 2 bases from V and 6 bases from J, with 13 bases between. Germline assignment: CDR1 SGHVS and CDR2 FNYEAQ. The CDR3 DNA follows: TGTGCCAGCAGCTTACGGGGGGGGCCAGCTGAAGCTTTCTTT. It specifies CASSLRGGPAEAFF. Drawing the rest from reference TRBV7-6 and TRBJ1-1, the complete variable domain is GAGVSQSPRYKVTKRGQDVALRCDPISGHVSLYWYRQALGQGPEFLTYFNYEAQQDKSGLPNDRFSAERPEGSISTLTIQRTEQRDSAMYRCASSLRGGPAEAFFGQGTRLTVV.

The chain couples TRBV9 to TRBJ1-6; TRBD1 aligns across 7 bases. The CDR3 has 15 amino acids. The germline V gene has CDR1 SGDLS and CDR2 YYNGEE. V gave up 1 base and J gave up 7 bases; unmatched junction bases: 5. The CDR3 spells CASSVRQGGNSPLHF. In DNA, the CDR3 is TGTGCCAGCAGCGTAAGACAGGGTGGGAATTCACCCCTCCACTTT.

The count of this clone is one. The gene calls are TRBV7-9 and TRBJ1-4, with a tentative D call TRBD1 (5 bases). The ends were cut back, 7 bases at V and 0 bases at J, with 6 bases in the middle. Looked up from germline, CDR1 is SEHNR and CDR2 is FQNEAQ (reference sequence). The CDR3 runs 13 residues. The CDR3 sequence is CASMGPTNEKLFF. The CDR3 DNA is TGTGCCAGCATGGGGCCAACTAATGAAAAACTGTTTTTT.

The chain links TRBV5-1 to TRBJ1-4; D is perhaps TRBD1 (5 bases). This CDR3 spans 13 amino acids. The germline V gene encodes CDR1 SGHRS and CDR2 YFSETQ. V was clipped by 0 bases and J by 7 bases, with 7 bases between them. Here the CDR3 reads CASSLVQGEKLFF. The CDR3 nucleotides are TGCGCCAGCAGCTTGGTCCAGGGTGAAAAACTGTTTTTT.

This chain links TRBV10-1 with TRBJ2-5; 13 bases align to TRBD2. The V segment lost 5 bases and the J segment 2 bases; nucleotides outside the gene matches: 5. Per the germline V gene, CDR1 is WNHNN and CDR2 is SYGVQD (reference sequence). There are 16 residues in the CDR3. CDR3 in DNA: TGCGCCAGCAGTCGACTAGCGGGGGGATCACAAGAGACCCAGTACTTC. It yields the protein CASSRLAGGSQETQYF.

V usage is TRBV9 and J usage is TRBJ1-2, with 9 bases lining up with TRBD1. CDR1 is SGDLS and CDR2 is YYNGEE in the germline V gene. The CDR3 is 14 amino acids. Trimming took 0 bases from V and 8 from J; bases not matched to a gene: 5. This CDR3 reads CASSVGGTGKGYTF. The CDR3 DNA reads TGTGCCAGCAGCGTAGGGGGGACAGGGAAAGGCTACACCTTC.

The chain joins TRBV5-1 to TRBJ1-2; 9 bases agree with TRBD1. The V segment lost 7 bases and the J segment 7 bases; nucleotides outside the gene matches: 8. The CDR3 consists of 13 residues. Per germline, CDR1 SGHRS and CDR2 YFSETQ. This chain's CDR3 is CASSATGGRGYTF. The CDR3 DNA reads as TGCGCCAGCTCGGCCACAGGGGGCCGTGGCTACACCTTC.

CDR3 sequence (DNA): TGTGCCAGCATTCAATTGGGGGCGGGGGGTGATGGGGAGCAGTTCTTC. Protein: CASIQLGAGGDGEQFF. The rearrangement joins TRBV28 to TRBJ2-1, with 8 bases fitting TRBD2. V shed 7 bases, J shed 10 bases, and the junction held 18 bases outside the gene matches. The CDR3 extends over 16 amino acids. CDR1 and CDR2 from the germline V gene are MDHEN and SYDVKM.

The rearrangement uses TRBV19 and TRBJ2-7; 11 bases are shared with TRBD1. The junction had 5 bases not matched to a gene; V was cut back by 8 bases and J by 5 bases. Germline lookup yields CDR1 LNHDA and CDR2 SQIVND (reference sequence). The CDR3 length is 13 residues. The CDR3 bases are TGTGCCAGTGGACAGGGGGCGCAGAACGAGCAGTACTTC. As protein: CASGQGAQNEQYF.

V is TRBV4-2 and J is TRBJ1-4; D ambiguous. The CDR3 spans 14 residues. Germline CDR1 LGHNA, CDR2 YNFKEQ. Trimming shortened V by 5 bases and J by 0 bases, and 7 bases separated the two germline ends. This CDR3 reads CASSSQTTNEKLFF. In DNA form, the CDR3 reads TGTGCCAGCAGCTCACAGACAACTAATGAAAAACTGTTTTTT.